This T cell receptor beta chain came from a study of blood T cell repertoires in COVID-19. Study-wide context: In each case, the material was cDNA or gDNA derived from T cells, B-cell-depleted T cells, or PBMCs.

Germline loops: CDR1 MNHEY, CDR2 SVGAGI. The CDR3 covers 15 residues. V was shortened by 6 bases and J by 0 bases, with 15 bases between the two germline ends. Measured with immunoSEQ multiplex PCR; TCRdb has only the in-frame clones, and not every one. The data show tens of thousands of clones, 70% to 90% seen once. Specimen: peripheral blood. The sequence derives from a woman between 45 and 60 years old with COVID-19, enrolled during active disease. V usage is TRBV6-5 and J usage is TRBJ2-7, with a tentative D call TRBD1 (5 bases). The CDR3 sequence: CASSVETGDSYEQYF. The CDR3 region has the DNA TGTGCCAGCAGCGTAGAAACAGGTGACTCCTACGAGCAGTACTTC.